The 25 T cell receptor beta chains presented below share a single source sample, sequenced in a study of CD8 T cell repertoires and HIV-1 epitope variants. Their target antigens are unknown. Assay: immunoSEQ multiplex PCR; the TCRdb copy retains only in-frame clones and omits some. The table has around 4,000 clones, more than 60% seen once; the top ten hold 40% to 50%. Sequencing was performed on cultured CD8+ T cells derived from PBMCs. The receptors here all came from a male donor with HIV.

The J gene is TRBJ2-7, the V gene TRBV6-5; D call uncertain. The V and J ends lost 0 bases and 1 base respectively, with 7 bases between them. CDR1 is MNHEY, CDR2 SVGAGI, per germline. The CDR3 consists of 14 residues. The CDR3 region has the DNA TGTGCCAGCAGTTACTCGCCACCATCCTACGAGCAGTACTTC. Its translation: CASSYSPPSYEQYF.

The chain has TRBV28 and TRBJ1-4, with 7 bases fitting TRBD1. The trim removed 3 bases at V and 12 bases at J, leaving 13 bases unmatched. The CDR3 runs 15 residues. The germline CDR1 and CDR2 sequences are MDHEN and SYDVKM. In DNA form, the CDR3 reads TGTGCCAGCAGTTTGATCCCCGGGCAGGGGGGGGAACTGTTTTTT. As protein: CASSLIPGQGGELFF.

The chain recombines TRBV18 with TRBJ1-2; perhaps TRBD1 as D (6 bases). Per the germline V gene, CDR1 is KGHSH and CDR2 is LQKENI. V gave up 2 bases and J gave up 4 bases, with 14 bases separating them. The CDR3 runs 15 residues. CDR3 region: CASSPNSGEGYGYTF. The CDR3 DNA reads as TGTGCCAGCTCACCAAATTCAGGGGAGGGCTATGGCTACACCTTC.

Only a few counts were recorded for this clone. V is TRBV29-1 and J is TRBJ1-2, with unresolved D. V lost 2 bases to trimming and J lost 0 bases, with 10 bases between them. This CDR3 contains 14 residues. The germline V gene encodes CDR1 SQVTM and CDR2 ANQGSEA. The chain's CDR3 is CSVESETANYGYTF. CDR3 DNA sequence: TGCAGCGTTGAAAGTGAGACCGCTAACTATGGCTACACCTTC.

The chain employs TRBV5-8 and TRBJ2-7; D remains ambiguous. CDR3 size: 13 residues. The V gene lost 0 bases and the J gene lost 1 base, with 5 bases spanning the gap. Germline CDR1 reads SGHTS; CDR2 reads YDEGEE. This chain's CDR3 is CASSLEGSYEQYF. CDR3 DNA sequence: TGTGCCAGCAGCTTGGAGGGTTCCTACGAGCAGTACTTC.

The V call is TRBV6-5, the J call TRBJ1-2, with D uncertain. This CDR3 comprises 13 residues. Germline V gene data show CDR1 as MNHEY and CDR2 as SVGAGI. With 2 bases removed from V and 8 bases from J, the gap between germline ends came to 12 bases. The CDR3 reads CASSYGGEEGYTF. CDR3 sequence (DNA): TGTGCCAGCAGTTACGGAGGAGAGGAGGGCTACACCTTC.

This chain's CDR3 is CASSYSEGGELFF. CDR3 in DNA: TGTGCCAGCAGTTACTCGGAGGGGGGGGAGCTGTTTTTT. The gene calls are TRBV6-6 and TRBJ2-2; D is perhaps TRBD2 (6 bases). This CDR3 is built from 13 residues. Trimming removed 0 bases at V and 8 bases at J, with 7 bases between. Per germline, CDR1 MNHNY and CDR2 SVGAGI (reference sequence).

The rearrangement uses TRBV14 and TRBJ2-1; 10 nucleotides align to TRBD2. CDR1 is SGHDN, CDR2 FVKESK, per germline. V dropped 6 bases and J dropped 9; count of bases not matched to a gene: 5. There are 13 residues in the CDR3. CDR3 sequence: CASRLAGEGEQFF. The CDR3 nucleotides read TGTGCCAGCAGGCTAGCGGGAGAAGGTGAGCAGTTCTTC.

The chain is built from TRBV7-2 and TRBJ2-3; 16 positions agree with TRBD2. J lost 2 bases, V lost 3 bases, and 2 bases had no gene match. The CDR3 totals 17 residues. Germline CDR1 SGHTA, CDR2 FQGNSA. CDR3 nucleotide sequence: TGTGCCAGCAGCTTGGGACTAGCGGGAGGGCCCACAGATACGCAGTATTTT. It yields the protein CASSLGLAGGPTDTQYF.

In this sample, this clone turned up once. The chain uses TRBV5-1 and TRBJ2-7; tentative D call: TRBD1 (6 bases). Germline lookup yields CDR1 SGHRS and CDR2 YFSETQ. CDR3 length: 16 amino acids. Trimming cost V 3 bases and J 2 bases, with 18 bases left between them. CDR3 bases: TGCGCCAGCAGCTCTGACTTACAGGGACAAGCCTACGAGCAGTACTTC. This gives the protein CASSSDLQGQAYEQYF.

The V gene is TRBV21-1, the J gene TRBJ2-7; the table assigns TRBD1, which was not confirmed against the DNA. TRBV21-1 is a known pseudogene. The CDR3 contains 14 residues. Written as DNA, the CDR3 is TGTGCCAGCACCCCGGACAGGGTACCCTACGAGCAGTACTTC. Protein product: CASTPDRVPYEQYF.

This chain uses TRBV6-4 with TRBJ2-2, with D hard to call. This CDR3 contains 12 residues. The germline V gene encodes CDR1 MRHNA and CDR2 SNTAGT. Trimming pared 4 bases from V and 7 bases from J, leaving 7 bases between. This chain's CDR3 is CASSAPLGELFF. Written as DNA, the CDR3 is TGTGCCAGCAGTGCCCCGCTCGGGGAGCTGTTTTTT.

By sample fraction, this clone is large. The V call is TRBV27, the J call TRBJ2-7, with D perhaps assigned TRBD1 or TRBD2 (5 bases each). There are 16 residues in the CDR3. Trimming shortened V by 0 bases and J by 0 bases, and 12 bases separated the two germline ends. Germline V gene lookup returns CDR1 MNHEY and CDR2 SMNVEV (reference sequence). CDR3 in DNA: TGTGCCAGCAGTTTATCGGTTGGGACGTACTCCTACGAGCAGTACTTC. It translates to CASSLSVGTYSYEQYF.

This clone was counted only a few times. The V and J genes are TRBV5-4 and TRBJ2-7, with D perhaps matching TRBD1 (6 bases). The germline V gene has CDR1 SGHNT and CDR2 YYREEE (reference sequence). The length of the CDR3 is 12 residues. Trimming left V 4 bases short and J 3 bases short, with 8 bases between. The CDR3 DNA follows: TGTGCCAGCAGCCAGGACAGCTACGAGCAGTACTTC. Amino acid sequence: CASSQDSYEQYF.

The chain employs TRBV10-3 and TRBJ2-7; 8 bases align to TRBD2. The CDR3 has 11 amino acids. CDR1 is ENHRY and CDR2 is SYGVKD in the germline V gene. Trimming cost V 10 bases and J 6 bases; bases outside gene matches: 5. In DNA form, the CDR3 reads TGTGCCACCTCCGCGGGGGGCGAGCAGTACTTC. This translates into CATSAGGEQYF.

The chain employs TRBV28 and TRBJ2-3; D gene unclear. The germline CDR1 and CDR2 sequences are MDHEN and SYDVKM. V gave up 2 bases and J gave up 2 bases, with 2 bases separating them. This CDR3 contains 12 residues. This CDR3 is CASSLHTDTQYF. The DNA of the CDR3 is TGTGCCAGCAGTTTACACACAGATACGCAGTATTTT.

V and J are TRBV11-2 and TRBJ2-7; 8 nucleotides line up with TRBD1. This CDR3 is 13 amino acids long. Germline-derived CDR1 and CDR2 are SGHAT and FQNNGV. After removal of 3 bases from V and 5 bases from J, the junction contained 3 bases not matched to a gene. The CDR3 nucleotides read TGTGCCAGCAGCTTGGGACAGGTCCACGAGCAGTACTTC. Residues: CASSLGQVHEQYF. The whole variable domain, remainder taken from reference TRBV11-2 and TRBJ2-7, is EAGVAQSPRYKIIEKRQSVAFWCNPISGHATLYWYQQILGQGPKLLIQFQNNGVVDDSQLPKDRFSAERLKGVDSTLKIQPAKLEDSAVYLCASSLGQVHEQYFGPGTRLTVT.

V gene TRBV9 combines with J gene TRBJ1-4, with D unresolved. Germline loops: CDR1 SGDLS, CDR2 YYNGEE. The CDR3 consists of 15 residues. V was trimmed by 0 bases and J by 4 bases, leaving 10 bases between them. The CDR3: CASSVAAQLNEKLFF. CDR3 DNA: TGTGCCAGCAGCGTAGCCGCTCAACTTAATGAAAAACTGTTTTTT.

This chain joins TRBV6-5 and TRBJ1-2, with D possibly TRBD1 on 5 matching bases. Per the germline V gene, CDR1 is MNHEY and CDR2 is SVGAGI. With 0 bases removed from V and 4 bases from J, the gap between germline ends came to 15 bases. This CDR3 is 16 amino acids long. The CDR3 sequence is CASSYSPLGGVYGYTF. The CDR3 bases are TGTGCCAGCAGTTACTCCCCCCTTGGGGGGGTCTATGGCTACACCTTC.

This sequence joins TRBV6-7 and TRBJ2-7; D possibly matches TRBD1 or TRBD2 (6 bases each). TRBV6-7 is recorded as an ORF, its role being uncertain. The CDR3 is 17 residues long. Between the trimmed V and J ends, which lost 0 bases and 5 bases, there was a span of 20 bases. The CDR3 loop is CASSYSPPGGSLNEQYF. The CDR3 bases are TGTGCCAGCAGTTACTCTCCCCCCGGGGGCTCCCTGAACGAGCAGTACTTC.

The rearrangement uses TRBV4-2 and TRBJ1-2; D not resolved. Trimming shortened V by 5 bases and J by 6 bases, and 16 bases separated the two germline ends. Germline V lookup: CDR1 LGHNA, CDR2 YNFKEQ. This CDR3 region has 14 residues. CDR3 loop: CASSGRPREDGYTF. The CDR3 DNA follows: TGTGCCAGCAGCGGAAGGCCGAGGGAAGATGGCTACACCTTC.

The rearrangement joins TRBV25-1 to TRBJ2-7; D gene unclear. The germline CDR1 and CDR2 sequences are MGHDK and SYGVNS. The CDR3 is made up of 14 amino acids. Trimming cost V 1 base and J 2 bases, with 9 bases left between them. CDR3 sequence reads: CASSEFDKTYEQYF. Written as DNA, the CDR3 is TGTGCCAGCAGTGAATTTGACAAAACCTACGAGCAGTACTTC.

As regards this clone: One junction end does not reproduce the germline sequence, and a read error may be involved. The chain links TRBV7-9 to TRBJ2-7; D perhaps matches TRBD2 (6 bases). CDR1 SEHNR and CDR2 FQNEAQ come from the germline V gene (reference sequence). The CDR3 loop spans 19 amino acids. The DNA for the CDR3 is TGCGCCAGCAGCCAAGAGCCGGGAGCGGGCGCCCTGAGCTCCTACGAGCAGTACTTC. This encodes CASSQEPGAGALSSYEQYF.

The rearrangement uses TRBV9 and TRBJ2-2, with 9 bases identical to TRBD1. The junction had 3 bases not matched to a gene; V was cut back by 0 bases and J by 6 bases. CDR3 length: 15 amino acids. CDR1 is SGDLS and CDR2 is YYNGEE in the germline V gene. The DNA of the CDR3 is TGTGCCAGCAGCGTAGATAGGGACAGGGCCGGGGAGCTGTTTTTT. Translated, it gives CASSVDRDRAGELFF.

The chain recombines TRBV28 with TRBJ1-5; 9 bases are shared with TRBD1. The ends lost 5 bases at V and 4 bases at J; junction bases unmatched: 3. The germline V gene encodes CDR1 MDHEN and CDR2 SYDVKM. CDR3 length: 14 residues. The CDR3 protein is CASSEGTGNQPQHF. Written as DNA, the CDR3 is TGTGCCAGCAGTGAGGGGACAGGGAATCAGCCCCAGCATTTT.